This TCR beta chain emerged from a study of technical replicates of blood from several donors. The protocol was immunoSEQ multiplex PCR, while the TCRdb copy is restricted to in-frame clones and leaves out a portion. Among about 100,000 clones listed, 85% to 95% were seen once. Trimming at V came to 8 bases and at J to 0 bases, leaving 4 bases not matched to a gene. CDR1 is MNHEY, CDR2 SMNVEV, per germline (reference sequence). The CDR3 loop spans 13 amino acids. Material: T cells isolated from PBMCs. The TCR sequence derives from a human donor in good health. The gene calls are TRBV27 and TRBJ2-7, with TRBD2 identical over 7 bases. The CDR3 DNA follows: TGTGCCAGCCAAGCGGGGATCTCCTACGAGCAGTACTTC. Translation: CASQAGISYEQYF.